This TCR beta chain was retrieved from a study of T cell responses to AZD1222 COVID-19 vaccine. Per germline, CDR1 SNHLY and CDR2 FYNNEI. This CDR3 has 14 amino acids. V lost 7 bases, J lost 3 bases, and 8 bases stayed unmatched. Profiling relied on immunoSEQ multiplex PCR, and the TCRdb table lists in-frame clones only, not all of them. The sample lists approximately 90,000 clones, 89% occurring once. Study-wide results and limits: The study found Spike-specific TCR breadth and depth rose after two AZD1222 doses.

There are a few counts of this clone. Its antigen is undetermined. Pooled together were second doses at about 4 or about 12 weeks. J is TRBJ1-2 and V is TRBV2; 7 positions agree with TRBD1. The receptor was derived from an adult who received the AZD1222 COVID-19 vaccine. Specimen: peripheral blood, collected 28 days after the second AZD1222 dose. The CDR3 coding sequence is TGTGCCAGCATTCAGCCCGGGACAGACTATGGCTACACCTTC. Protein: CASIQPGTDYGYTF. The full variable domain, with the rest looked up from reference TRBV2 and TRBJ1-2, is EPEVTQTPSHQVTQMGQEVILRCVPISNHLYFYWYRQILGQKVEFLVSFYNNEISEKSEIFDDQFSVERPDGSNFTLKIRSTKLEDSAMYFCASIQPGTDYGYTFGSGTRLTVV.